The rows below give T cell receptor beta chains drawn from one sample of a study of T cell responses to AZD1222 COVID-19 vaccine. The assay was immunoSEQ multiplex PCR, and TCRdb's table has in-frame clones only and misses some. This sample has 45,000 to 55,000 clones, with about 81% found just once. The sample here was peripheral blood, taken on day 0 of AZD1222 vaccination. These TCRs come from an adult in good health. Each CDR3 is given with its conserved first and last residue.

>TRBV6-2/TRBV6-3|TRBJ2-1
CASSYPGTGYNEQFF
>TRBV7-2|TRBJ1-2
CASSLGDRLYGYTF
>TRBV9|TRBJ2-3
CASSVAPSGGGTDTQYF
>TRBV6-4|TRBJ2-1
CASSKGQGADNEQFF
>TRBV19|TRBJ2-1
CASSITGQGSEQFF
>TRBV7-2|TRBJ1-6
CASSLGPGGHSPLHF
>TRBV23-1|TRBJ2-1
CASSLNRGTAYNEQFF
>TRBV29-1|TRBJ2-7
CSPLRRADNSYEQYF
>TRBV24-1|TRBJ2-2
CATSDLRADFINTGELFF
>TRBV21-1|TRBJ2-7
CASSNNNLDSYEQYF
>TRBV4-3|TRBJ1-1
CASSQGGSTEAFF
>TRBV28|TRBJ1-1
CASSLLGTAVNTEAFF
>TRBV5-1|TRBJ1-4
CASSSMIMTGGVTNEKLFF
>TRBV6-5|TRBJ1-2
CASSYSGRVHGYTF
>TRBV5-1|TRBJ2-7
CASSLIAGGHEQYF
>TRBV7-2|TRBJ1-5
CASSLAQDQPQHF
>TRBV7-9|TRBJ2-1
CASSPSSYNEQFF
>TRBV12-5|TRBJ1-4
CASGLGRGPRTNEKLFF
>TRBV19|TRBJ1-2
CASSIDRSTVDYGYTF
>TRBV6-4|TRBJ1-2
CASADPQRPLHYGYTF
>TRBV4-3|TRBJ1-2
CASSQDWAGDTAGYGYTF
>TRBV2|TRBJ2-1
CASRPGTSHYNEQFF
>TRBV28|TRBJ2-7
CASSERTGFYEQYF
>TRBV7-2|TRBJ1-6
CASSPGGGVKSPLHF
>TRBV7-2|TRBJ1-3
CASSLRQGGGNTIYF
>TRBV19|TRBJ1-2
CASSMTWQGAFYSYGYTF
>TRBV6-1|TRBJ2-1
CASSEAARSYNEQFF
>TRBV2|TRBJ1-1
CASSGGRRNTEAFF
>TRBV4-3|TRBJ1-2
CASSQVISYGYTF
>TRBV27|TRBJ1-5
CARIEGSSQPQHF
>TRBV9|TRBJ1-2
CASSAYDGQGRIGYGYTF
>TRBV6-5|TRBJ1-1
CASSRLGTEAFF
>TRBV19|TRBJ1-1
CASSSDRVSAEAFF
>TRBV11-2|TRBJ1-1
CASSPGTLNTEAFF
>TRBV19|TRBJ2-5
CASSNHRTSGEETQYF
>TRBV27|TRBJ1-3
CASSLSWLGTASGNTIYF
>TRBV30|TRBJ2-3
CAWERTDTQYF
>TRBV11-3|TRBJ2-7
CASSLGPTAYEQYF
>TRBV28|TRBJ1-6
CASSSRQLYNSPLHF
>TRBV3-1/TRBV3-2|TRBJ2-1
CASSQERWSSYNEQFF
>TRBV7-2|TRBJ1-5
CASSPRRGPDQPQHF
>TRBV5-1|TRBJ1-1
CASSLLGQARTEAFF
>TRBV20-1|TRBJ2-6
CSASIGSGANVLTF
>TRBV7-2|TRBJ1-1
CASSLATEAFF